Many counts were recorded for the clone carrying this T cell receptor (beta chain). Antigen specificity is unknown. This sample's time point: sample taken at primary tumor resection. The authors sequenced whole RNA from tumor, nontumor lung or frozen PBMC without sorting. There were roughly 72 donors, all of them untreated patients with early-stage non-small cell lung cancer. This record belongs to a study of spatial heterogeneity in lung cancer. Regarding the study as a whole: Tumor TCRs that were ubiquitous and expanded showed up in blood more at resection than follow-up.

Trimming took 6 bases from V and 2 from J, leaving 14 bases between them. The CDR3 covers 14 residues. Germline V gives CDR1 LNHDA, CDR2 SQIVND (reference sequence). The presence of a unique molecular identifier marked each TCR cDNA molecule. TCRdb re-analysed the 5' RACE reads in MiXCR, keeping a single row per CDR3 protein. This table has about 90,000 distinct CDR3 sequences, approximately 8.2% appearing once. The sequence was obtained from a male donor with early-stage non-small cell lung cancer. V and J are TRBV19 and TRBJ2-7, with D tentatively TRBD1 or TRBD2 (5 bases each). The sample here was PBMCs, taken at surgery. The CDR3 is CASSPFRGPYEQYF. The CDR3 DNA is TGTGCCAGTAGCCCTTTCCGGGGCCCCTACGAGCAGTACTTC.